This T cell receptor beta chain was captured in a study of spatial heterogeneity in lung cancer. Overall study context: Alpha-chain sequences were consistently detected less often than beta-chain sequences.

The CDR3 is 15 amino acids. V lost 8 bases and J lost 3, with 16 bases in between. CDR1 is MNHNS and CDR2 is SASEGT in the germline V gene. Regarding time point: sample taken at primary tumor resection. The authors sequenced whole RNA from tumor, nontumor lung or frozen PBMC without sorting. The donors, around 72 patients with untreated early-stage non-small cell lung cancer, provided the samples. Every TCR cDNA molecule bore a unique molecular identifier. TCRdb reanalysed the 5' RACE reads using MiXCR and keeps one entry per CDR3 protein. Among about 42,000 distinct CDR3 sequences listed, about 6.7% were seen once. This clonotype has only a few counts.

The sequence derives from a female donor with early-stage non-small cell lung cancer. The sample in question was PBMCs, obtained at surgery. V and J are TRBV6-1 and TRBJ2-2; D is perhaps TRBD1 or TRBD2 (5 bases each). As DNA, the CDR3 is TGTGCCAGCGCCGGCCAGGGAGCCTACACCGGGGAGCTGTTTTTT. This codes for CASAGQGAYTGELFF.